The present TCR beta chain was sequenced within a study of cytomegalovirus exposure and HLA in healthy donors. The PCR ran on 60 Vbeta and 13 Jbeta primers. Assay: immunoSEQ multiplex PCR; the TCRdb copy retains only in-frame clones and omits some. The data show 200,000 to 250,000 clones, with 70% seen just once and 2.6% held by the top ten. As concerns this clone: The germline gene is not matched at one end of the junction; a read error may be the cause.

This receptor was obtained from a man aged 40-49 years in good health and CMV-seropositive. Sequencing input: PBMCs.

The CDR3 bases are TGCGCCAGCAGCCAAGCCTTTCCTAGCACAGATCCGCAGTATTTT. This translates into CASSQAFPSTDPQYF. The chain combines TRBV4-1 with TRBJ2-3, with D possibly being TRBD2 (5 bases). The germline CDR1 and CDR2 sequences are MGHRA and YSYEKL. The CDR3 is 15 residues long.